The T cell receptor (beta chain) described here comes from a study of blood T cell repertoires in COVID-19. About the research overall: In each case, the material was cDNA or gDNA derived from T cells, B-cell-depleted T cells, or PBMCs.

The participants were between roughly 18 and 100 years old and came from 20 to 30 US areas. Assignments of participants to cohorts depended upon their own reported clinical history. The junction had 5 bases not matched to a gene; V was cut back by 3 bases and J by 7 bases. The CDR3 extends over 13 amino acids. In germline, CDR1 is WNHNN, CDR2 SYGVQD (reference sequence). How the authors handled the data: Estimated nucleated cell counts came from reference gene primer amplification. The method was immunoSEQ multiplex PCR; TCRdb's version includes in-frame clones alone and lacks a portion of them. From that table come the V and J calls and clone size; the DNA was used to work out D and trimming. The sample includes around 230,000 clones, almost 85% of them seen just once.

The TCR originated in a man between 40 and 49 years old who had recovered from COVID-19. The gene calls are TRBV10-1 and TRBJ1-1; 7 bases agree with TRBD1. The sequenced material came from PBMCs or T cells enriched from blood (not recorded which). The CDR3 DNA follows: TGCGCCAGCAGTGATGGGACAGCCTATGAAGCTTTCTTT. Protein sequence: CASSDGTAYEAFF.